Listed here are 19 T cell receptor beta chains from one sample, sequenced in a study of identifying expanded T cells in peripheral blood. Repertoires were generated with immunoSEQ multiplex PCR, while TCRdb's copy carries only in-frame clones and drops some. The sample has 85,000 to 95,000 clones, roughly 86% seen once. The material sequenced was blood. The receptors shown here come from a person aged 18-70 years in good health.

V gene TRBV30 combines with J gene TRBJ1-1; TRBD1 matches 7 bases. This CDR3 has 12 amino acids. The germline CDR1 and CDR2 sequences are GTSNPN and SVGIG (reference sequence). The trim removed 2 bases at V and 6 bases at J, leaving 3 bases unmatched. The CDR3 region is CAWSPGTAEAFF. CDR3 DNA sequence: TGTGCCTGGAGTCCAGGGACAGCTGAAGCTTTCTTT.

This clone was counted a few times. The chain employs TRBV7-3 and TRBJ2-7, with 8 bases lining up with TRBD1. The germline V gene has CDR1 SGHTA and CDR2 FQGTGA. This CDR3 has 14 amino acids. V lost 2 bases to trimming and J lost 2 bases; unmatched junction nucleotides: 2. CDR3 coding DNA: TGTGCCAGCAGCTTATTGGGACAGGCCTACGAGCAGTACTTC. Amino acids: CASSLLGQAYEQYF.

The chain recombines TRBV9 with TRBJ2-7; possibly TRBD2 for D (5 bases). Germline V gene data show CDR1 as SGDLS and CDR2 as YYNGEE. V lost 3 bases and J lost 3, with 10 bases in between. The CDR3 consists of 13 residues. CDR3 in DNA: TGTGCCAGCAGCGCCGGCAGCGGCTACGAGCAGTACTTC. Its protein product is CASSAGSGYEQYF.

The V call is TRBV5-1, the J call TRBJ2-7; a weak D match, TRBD1 (6 bases). Per the germline V gene, CDR1 is SGHRS and CDR2 is YFSETQ. This CDR3 has 13 amino acids. V gave up 1 base and J gave up 5 bases, with 10 bases separating them. CDR3: CASSLIGGDEQYF. The CDR3 DNA sequence: TGCGCCAGCAGCTTGATTGGGGGCGACGAGCAGTACTTC. The full variable domain, in which reference TRBV5-1 and TRBJ2-7 provide the parts outside the CDR3, is KAGVTQTPRYLIKTRGQQVTLSCSPISGHRSVSWYQQTPGQGLQFLFEYFSETQRNKGNFPGRFSGRQFSNSRSEMNVSTLELGDSALYLCASSLIGGDEQYFGPGTRLTVT.

The chain combines TRBV18 with TRBJ1-1; D ambiguous. Trimming removed 5 bases at V and 0 bases at J, with 16 bases between. The CDR3 covers 16 residues. Germline lookup yields CDR1 KGHSH and CDR2 LQKENI. CDR3 loop: CASSWVVADLNTEAFF. Here the CDR3 DNA reads TGTGCCAGCTCATGGGTCGTGGCAGATTTGAACACTGAAGCTTTCTTT. Looking up the rest from reference TRBV18 and TRBJ1-1 gives the full variable domain: NAGVMQNPRHLVRRRGQEARLRCSPMKGHSHVYWYRQLPEEGLKFMVYLQKENIIDESGMPKERFSAEFPKEGPSILRIQQVVRGDSAAYFCASSWVVADLNTEAFFGQGTRLTVV.

The J gene is TRBJ2-2, the V gene TRBV7-2; 10 nucleotides line up with TRBD1. The germline gives CDR1 SGHTA, CDR2 FQGNSA. The CDR3 loop spans 15 amino acids. The J segment lost 6 bases and the V segment lost 5 bases, leaving 6 bases of the junction unmatched. The CDR3 DNA is TGTGCCAGCAGCCCCTGGACAGGGGGTTCCGGGGAGCTGTTTTTT. This gives the protein CASSPWTGGSGELFF.

The rearrangement uses TRBV5-1 and TRBJ2-1; the D gene is possibly TRBD2 (5 bases). The ends were cut back, 0 bases at V and 5 bases at J, with 15 bases in the middle. CDR1 SGHRS and CDR2 YFSETQ come from the germline V gene. This CDR3 region has 16 residues. In DNA, the CDR3 is TGCGCCAGCAGCTTGGCGCTAGCAGACCTAGACAATGAGCAGTTCTTC. This gives the protein CASSLALADLDNEQFF.

Here the CDR3 reads CATSSEGGDYSNQPQHF. The CDR3 bases are TGTGCCACCAGCAGTGAGGGAGGGGACTATAGCAATCAGCCCCAGCATTTT. The V and J genes are TRBV15 and TRBJ1-5; a weak D match, TRBD1 (5 bases). The V gene lost 3 bases and the J gene lost 0 bases, with 15 bases spanning the gap. Germline V CDR1 and CDR2: LNHNV, YYDKDF (reference sequence). The CDR3 loop spans 17 amino acids.

The chain employs TRBV9 and TRBJ2-7, with D possibly called TRBD1 or TRBD2 (6 bases each). The CDR3 has 15 amino acids. The germline V and J ends were trimmed by 0 bases and 4 bases, with 14 bases remaining between them. Germline V lookup: CDR1 SGDLS, CDR2 YYNGEE. The CDR3 is CASSVGGGGAYEQYF. The DNA of the CDR3 is TGTGCCAGCAGCGTAGGTGGAGGGGGAGCTTACGAGCAGTACTTC.

The chain combines TRBV6-5 with TRBJ2-2, with TRBD2 matching over 12 bases. V dropped 6 bases and J dropped 5; count of bases not matched to a gene: 4. CDR3 length: 15 residues. Germline V gene data show CDR1 as MNHEY and CDR2 as SVGAGI. CDR3 amino acids: CASSPSGGGTGELFF. CDR3 coding DNA: TGTGCCAGCAGCCCTAGCGGGGGGGGGACCGGGGAGCTGTTTTTT.

The J gene is TRBJ1-2, the V gene TRBV7-9; D unresolved. The germline V and J ends were trimmed by 3 bases and 1 base, with 6 bases remaining between them. The length of the CDR3 is 13 residues. Germline V CDR1 and CDR2: SEHNR, FQNEAQ (reference sequence). The CDR3 nucleotides read TGTGCCAGCAGCTTCAACAGTAACTATGGCTACACCTTC. As protein: CASSFNSNYGYTF.

V is TRBV4-1 and J is TRBJ1-2; TRBD1 might be the D (6 bases). The germline CDR1 and CDR2 sequences are MGHRA and YSYEKL. The CDR3 has 16 residues. V was shortened by 2 bases and J by 2 bases, with 15 bases between the two germline ends. CDR3 residues: CASSQTPGHPNYGYTF. DNA of the CDR3: TGCGCCAGCAGCCAAACTCCGGGACACCCGAACTATGGCTACACCTTC.

This chain joins TRBV27 and TRBJ2-3, with 9 bases that match TRBD2. This CDR3 is 15 amino acids long. From germline, CDR1 is MNHEY and CDR2 SMNVEV (reference sequence). J lost 0 bases, V lost 5 bases, and 3 bases had no gene match. The CDR3 bases are TGTGCCAGCAGTCCTAGCGGGGCCAGCACAGATACGCAGTATTTT. This sequence encodes CASSPSGASTDTQYF.

The rearrangement links TRBV11-2 to TRBJ2-3; no clear D. The V and J ends lost 5 bases and 2 bases respectively, with 5 bases between them. The germline CDR1 and CDR2 sequences are SGHAT and FQNNGV. CDR3 length equals 12 residues. CDR3 in amino acids: CASSPDTDTQYF. The CDR3, as DNA: TGTGCCAGCAGCCCTGACACAGATACGCAGTATTTT.

This rearrangement joins TRBV29-1 to TRBJ2-4, with 10 bases matching TRBD1. The V gene end was trimmed by 4 bases and the J gene end by 10 bases; junction bases not matched to a gene: 4. CDR1 SQVTM and CDR2 ANQGSEA come from the germline V gene. CDR3 length equals 12 residues. The CDR3 nucleotides read TGCAGCGTTGTTCCGGGACAGGGGATTCAGTACTTC. Translating gives CSVVPGQGIQYF.

The V call is TRBV5-4, the J call TRBJ2-3; 10 nucleotides match TRBD2. CDR3 length: 18 amino acids. Trimming took 4 bases from V and 3 from J; bases not matched to a gene: 14. Germline V gives CDR1 SGHNT, CDR2 YYREEE (reference sequence). For the CDR3, the DNA is TGTGCCAGCAGCCGAAGCGGGAGGGCCCGAACCAGTACAGATACGCAGTATTTT. Amino acids: CASSRSGRARTSTDTQYF.

This chain connects TRBV5-1 to TRBJ1-5; 8 positions match TRBD1. The CDR3 has 16 amino acids. V dropped 1 base and J dropped 7; count of bases not matched to a gene: 10. Germline V gene data show CDR1 as SGHRS and CDR2 as YFSETQ. The CDR3 coding sequence is TGCGCCAGCAGCTTGTTCGGAACAGGGGGAGACCAGCCCCAGCATTTT. Translated: CASSLFGTGGDQPQHF.

Note on this clone: Possible read error: a much larger clone is one base away. The gene calls are TRBV6-1 and TRBJ2-3; 10 positions match TRBD2. CDR1 is MNHNS, CDR2 SASEGT, per germline. The CDR3 runs 15 residues. V gave up 0 bases and J gave up 4 bases; unmatched junction bases: 1. The CDR3 coding sequence is TGTGCCAGCAGTGAAGCTAGCGGGGGGCCAGATACGCAGTATTTT. Protein: CASSEASGGPDTQYF.

The chain couples TRBV27 to TRBJ2-7, with D possibly TRBD2 on 5 matching bases. This CDR3 region has 16 residues. The germline V gene has CDR1 MNHEY and CDR2 SMNVEV (reference sequence). V lost 0 bases and J lost 3, with 15 bases in between. The CDR3 here is CASSLSGGRTYYEQYF. Here the CDR3 DNA reads TGTGCCAGCAGTTTATCCGGCGGACGGACTTACTACGAGCAGTACTTC.